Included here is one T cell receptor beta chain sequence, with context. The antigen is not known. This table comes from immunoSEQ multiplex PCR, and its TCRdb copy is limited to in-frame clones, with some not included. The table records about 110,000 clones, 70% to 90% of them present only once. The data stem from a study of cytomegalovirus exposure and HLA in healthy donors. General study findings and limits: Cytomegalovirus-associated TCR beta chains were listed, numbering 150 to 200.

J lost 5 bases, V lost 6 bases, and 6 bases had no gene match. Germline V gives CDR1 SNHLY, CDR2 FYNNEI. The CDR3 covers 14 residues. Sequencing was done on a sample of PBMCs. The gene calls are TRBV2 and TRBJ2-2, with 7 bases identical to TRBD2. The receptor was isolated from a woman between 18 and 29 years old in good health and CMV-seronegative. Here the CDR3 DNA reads TGTGCCAGCAGCCCGGTGGGGGGGACCGGGGAGCTGTTTTTT. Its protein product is CASSPVGGTGELFF.